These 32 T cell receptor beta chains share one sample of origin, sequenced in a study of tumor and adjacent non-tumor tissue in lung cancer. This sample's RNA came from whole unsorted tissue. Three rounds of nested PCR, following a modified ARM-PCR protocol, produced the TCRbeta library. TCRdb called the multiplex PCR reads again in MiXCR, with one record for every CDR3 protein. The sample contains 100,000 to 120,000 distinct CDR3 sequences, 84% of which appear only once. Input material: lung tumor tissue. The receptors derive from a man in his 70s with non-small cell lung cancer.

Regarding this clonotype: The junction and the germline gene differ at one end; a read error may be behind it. The CDR3, as DNA: TGCGCCAGCGGCTTGGCTGGGGGACAGAATAATTCACCCCTCCACTTT. It yields the protein CASGLAGGQNNSPLHF. The J gene is TRBJ1-6, the V gene TRBV5-6, with 7 bases fitting TRBD1. This CDR3 spans 16 amino acids. The germline V gene encodes CDR1 SGHDT and CDR2 YYEEEE.

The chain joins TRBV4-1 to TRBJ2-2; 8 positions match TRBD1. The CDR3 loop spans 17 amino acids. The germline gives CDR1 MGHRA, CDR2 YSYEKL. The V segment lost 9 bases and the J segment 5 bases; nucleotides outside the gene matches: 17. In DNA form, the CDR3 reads TGCGCCAGTAACCGCACGACAGGGGTACTTGGGACCGGGGAGCTGTTTTTT. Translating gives CASNRTTGVLGTGELFF.

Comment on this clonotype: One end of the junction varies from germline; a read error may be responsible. The chain's CDR3 is CASSQAGRRLTETQYF. The CDR3 bases are TGTGCCAGTAGCCAAGCTGGCCGGAGATTAACAGAGACCCAGTACTTC. The V and J genes are TRBV14 and TRBJ2-5; no firm D call. CDR1 is SGHDN and CDR2 is FVKESK in the germline V gene. The length of the CDR3 is 16 residues.

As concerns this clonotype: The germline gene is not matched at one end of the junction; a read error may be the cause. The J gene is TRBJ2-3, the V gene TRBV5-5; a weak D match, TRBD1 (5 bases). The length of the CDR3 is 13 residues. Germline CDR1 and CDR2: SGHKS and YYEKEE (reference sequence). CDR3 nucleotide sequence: TGCGCCAGCAGCTTGCCAGGGATGGATACGCAATATTTT. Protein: CASSLPGMDTQYF. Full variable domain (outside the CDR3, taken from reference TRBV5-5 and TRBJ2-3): DAGVTQSPTHLIKTRGQQVTLRCSPISGHKSVSWYQQVLGQGPQFIFQYYEKEERGRGNFPDRFSARQFPNYSSELNVNALLLGDSALYLCASSLPGMDTQYFGPGTRLTVL.

CDR3 bases: TGTGCCAGCAGTGGAGGGACAGGTAGTGGCTACACCTTC. As protein: CASSGGTGSGYTF. The genes are TRBV6-1 and TRBJ1-2; 8 nucleotides align to TRBD1. The CDR3 consists of 13 residues. Germline loops: CDR1 MNHNS, CDR2 SASEGT. Unmatched junction bases numbered 5, after V lost 4 bases and J lost 7 bases.

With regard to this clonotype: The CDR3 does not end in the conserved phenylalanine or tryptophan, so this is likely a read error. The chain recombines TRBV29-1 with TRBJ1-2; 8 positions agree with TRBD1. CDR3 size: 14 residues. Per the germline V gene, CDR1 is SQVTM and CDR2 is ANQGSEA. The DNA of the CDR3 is TGCGGCGTTGAAGATAGTGGACAGGGAAGTGGCTACACCTTA. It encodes CGVEDSGQGSGYTL.

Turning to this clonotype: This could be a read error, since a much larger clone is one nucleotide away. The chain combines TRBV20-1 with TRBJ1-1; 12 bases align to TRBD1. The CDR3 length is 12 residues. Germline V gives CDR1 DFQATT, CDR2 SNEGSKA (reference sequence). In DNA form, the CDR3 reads TGCAATGCTAGTGGGACAGGGGGCCTGGCTTTCTTT. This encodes CNASGTGGLAFF.

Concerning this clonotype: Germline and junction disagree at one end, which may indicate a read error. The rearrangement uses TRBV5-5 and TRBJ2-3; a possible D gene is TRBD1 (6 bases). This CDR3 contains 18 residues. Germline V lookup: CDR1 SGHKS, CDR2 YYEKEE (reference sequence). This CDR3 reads CVSSLQSLAWGLTDTQYF. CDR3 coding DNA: TGTGTCAGCAGCTTGCAATCTCTCGCGTGGGGGCTCACGGATACGCAGTATTTT.

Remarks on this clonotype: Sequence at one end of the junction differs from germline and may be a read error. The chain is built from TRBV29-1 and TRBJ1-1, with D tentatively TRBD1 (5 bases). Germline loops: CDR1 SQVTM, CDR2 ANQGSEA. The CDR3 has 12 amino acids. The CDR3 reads CGVTGVGTEAFF. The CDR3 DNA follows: TGCGGCGTGACGGGGGTGGGCACTGAAGCTTTCTTC.

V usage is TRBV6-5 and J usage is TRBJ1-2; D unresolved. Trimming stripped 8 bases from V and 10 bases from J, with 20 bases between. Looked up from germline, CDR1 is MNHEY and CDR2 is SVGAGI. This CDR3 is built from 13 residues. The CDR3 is CASCHYGREDYTF. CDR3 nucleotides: TGTGCCAGCTGTCACTACGGGAGGGAGGACTACACCTTC.

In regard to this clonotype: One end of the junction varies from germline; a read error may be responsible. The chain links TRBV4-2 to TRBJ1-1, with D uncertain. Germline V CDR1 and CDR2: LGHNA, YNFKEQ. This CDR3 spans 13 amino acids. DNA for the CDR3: TGTGCCAGCAGCCAAGGTCGAGGACTTGAAGCTCTCTTT. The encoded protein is CASSQGRGLEALF.

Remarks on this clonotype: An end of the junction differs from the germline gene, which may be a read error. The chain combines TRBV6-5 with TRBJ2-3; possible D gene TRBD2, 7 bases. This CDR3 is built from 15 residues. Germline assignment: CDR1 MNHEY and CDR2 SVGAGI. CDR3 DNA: TGTGCCAGCAGTACACGACAAGGGGGGGTAGATACGAAGTATTTT. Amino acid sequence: CASSTRQGGVDTKYF.

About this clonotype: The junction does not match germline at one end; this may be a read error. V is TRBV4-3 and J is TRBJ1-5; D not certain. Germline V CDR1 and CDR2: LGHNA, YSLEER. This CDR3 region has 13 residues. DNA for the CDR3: TGCGCCAGCAGCCTGCAGAAAGGGCAGCCCAAGCATTTT. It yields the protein CASSLQKGQPKHF.

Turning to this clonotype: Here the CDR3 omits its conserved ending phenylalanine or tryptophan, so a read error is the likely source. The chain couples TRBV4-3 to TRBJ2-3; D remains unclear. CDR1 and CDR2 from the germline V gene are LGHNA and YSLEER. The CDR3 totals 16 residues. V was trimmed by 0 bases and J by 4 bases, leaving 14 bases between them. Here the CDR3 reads CASSQDLPEGPDTQYS. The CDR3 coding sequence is TGCGCCAGCAGCCAAGATCTACCTGAAGGGCCAGATACGCAGTATTCT.

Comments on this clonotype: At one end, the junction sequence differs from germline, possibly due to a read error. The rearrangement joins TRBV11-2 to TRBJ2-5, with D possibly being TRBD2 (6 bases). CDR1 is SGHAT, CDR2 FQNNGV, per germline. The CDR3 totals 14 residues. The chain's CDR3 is CASSLLAPQGTQYF. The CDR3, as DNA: TGTGCAAGCAGCTTACTCGCCCCCCAAGGGACTCAGTACTTC.

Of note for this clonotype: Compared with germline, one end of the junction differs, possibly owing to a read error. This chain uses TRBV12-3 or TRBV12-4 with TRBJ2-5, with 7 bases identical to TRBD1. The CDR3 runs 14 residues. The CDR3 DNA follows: TGTGCCTGCAGTTTAGGGGACAGACAAGAGACCCAGTGCTTC. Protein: CACSLGDRQETQCF.

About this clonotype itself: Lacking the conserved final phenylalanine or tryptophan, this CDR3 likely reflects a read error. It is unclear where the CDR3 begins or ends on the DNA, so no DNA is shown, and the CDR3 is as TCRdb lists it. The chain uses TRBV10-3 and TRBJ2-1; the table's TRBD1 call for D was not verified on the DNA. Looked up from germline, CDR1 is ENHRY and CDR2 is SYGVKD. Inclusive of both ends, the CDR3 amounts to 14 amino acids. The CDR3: CVISSGQGVHEHFS.

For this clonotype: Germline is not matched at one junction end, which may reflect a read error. CDR3 protein: CPSSLVITWIGSYNEQFF. CDR3 in DNA: TGTCCCAGCAGCTTGGTAATAACATGGATTGGGTCCTACAATGAGCAGTTCTTC. The chain uses TRBV5-6 and TRBJ2-1; D is unresolved. The germline V gene encodes CDR1 SGHDT and CDR2 YYEEEE. The CDR3 has 18 amino acids.

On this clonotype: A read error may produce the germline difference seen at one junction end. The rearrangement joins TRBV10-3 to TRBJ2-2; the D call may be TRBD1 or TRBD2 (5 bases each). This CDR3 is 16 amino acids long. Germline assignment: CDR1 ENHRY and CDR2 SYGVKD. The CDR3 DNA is TGTACCATCACTGGGCGGGCTGCCCCGGGTACCGGGGACCTGTTTTTT. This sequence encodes CTITGRAAPGTGDLFF.

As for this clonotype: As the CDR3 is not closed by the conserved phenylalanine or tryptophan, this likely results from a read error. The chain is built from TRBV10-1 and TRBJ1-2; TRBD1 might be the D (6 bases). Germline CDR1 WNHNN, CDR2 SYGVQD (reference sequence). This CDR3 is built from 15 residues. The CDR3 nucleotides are TGTGCCAGTTGTGAGTCGACAGGCCAACGCTATGGCTACACCTAC. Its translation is CASCESTGQRYGYTY.

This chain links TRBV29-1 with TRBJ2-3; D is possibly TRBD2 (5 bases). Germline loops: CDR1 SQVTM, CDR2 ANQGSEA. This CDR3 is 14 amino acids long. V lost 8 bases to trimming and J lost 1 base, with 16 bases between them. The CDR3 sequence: CSTAGISGTDTQYF. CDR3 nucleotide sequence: TGCAGCACCGCCGGGATTAGCGGCACAGATACGCAGTATTTT.

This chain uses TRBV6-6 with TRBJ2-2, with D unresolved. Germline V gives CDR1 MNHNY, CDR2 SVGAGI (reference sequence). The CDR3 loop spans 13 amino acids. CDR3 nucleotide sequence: TGTACCTTGAGAAGTCCAAAGACCGGGGAGCTGTTTTTT. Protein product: CTLRSPKTGELFF.

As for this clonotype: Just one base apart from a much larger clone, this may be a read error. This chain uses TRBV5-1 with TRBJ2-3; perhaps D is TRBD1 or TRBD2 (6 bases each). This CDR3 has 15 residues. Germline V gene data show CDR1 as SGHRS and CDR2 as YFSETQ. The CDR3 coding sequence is TGCGCCAGCAGCCAAGGGACAACTAGCACAGATACGCACTATTTT. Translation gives CASSQGTTSTDTHYF.

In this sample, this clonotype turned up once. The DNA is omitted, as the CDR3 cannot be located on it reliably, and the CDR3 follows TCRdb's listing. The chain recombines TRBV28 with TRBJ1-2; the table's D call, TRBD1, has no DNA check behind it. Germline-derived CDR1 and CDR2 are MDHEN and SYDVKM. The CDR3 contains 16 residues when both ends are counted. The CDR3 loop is CASTLTGTDWNYGCTF.

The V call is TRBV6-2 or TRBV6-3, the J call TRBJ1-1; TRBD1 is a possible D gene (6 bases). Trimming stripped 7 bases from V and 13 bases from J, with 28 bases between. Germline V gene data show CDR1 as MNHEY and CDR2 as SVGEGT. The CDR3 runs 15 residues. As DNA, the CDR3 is TGTGCCAGCAATAACCCGGGACATCGAAGGGCGGGAGTTTTCTTT. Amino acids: CASNNPGHRRAGVFF.

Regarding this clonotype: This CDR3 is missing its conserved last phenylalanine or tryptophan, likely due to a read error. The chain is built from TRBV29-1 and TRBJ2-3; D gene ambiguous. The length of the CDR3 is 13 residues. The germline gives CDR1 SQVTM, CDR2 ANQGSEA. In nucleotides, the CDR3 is TGCAGCATTGAGCTTCGAGGTGGAGATACGCAGTATTAT. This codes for CSIELRGGDTQYY.

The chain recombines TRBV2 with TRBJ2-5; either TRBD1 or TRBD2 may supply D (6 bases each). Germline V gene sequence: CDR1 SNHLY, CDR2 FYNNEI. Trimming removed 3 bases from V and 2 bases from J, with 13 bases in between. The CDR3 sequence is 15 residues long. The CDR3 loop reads CASSDGGLTQETQYF. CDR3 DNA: TGTGCCAGCAGTGACGGGGGCCTCACACAAGAGACCCAGTACTTC.

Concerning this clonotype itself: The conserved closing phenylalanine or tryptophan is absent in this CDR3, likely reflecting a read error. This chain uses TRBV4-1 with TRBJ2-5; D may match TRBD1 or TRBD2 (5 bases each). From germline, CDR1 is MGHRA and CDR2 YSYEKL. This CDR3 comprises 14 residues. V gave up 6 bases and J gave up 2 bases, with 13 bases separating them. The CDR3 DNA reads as TGCGCCAGCAGACTACAGTGGGGGCAAGAGACCCAGTACTAC. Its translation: CASRLQWGQETQYY.

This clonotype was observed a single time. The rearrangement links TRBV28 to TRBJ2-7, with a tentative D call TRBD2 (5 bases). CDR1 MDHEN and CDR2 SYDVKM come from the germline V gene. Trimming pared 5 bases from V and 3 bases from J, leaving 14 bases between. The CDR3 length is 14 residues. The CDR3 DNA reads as TGTGCCAGCAGTCCCAGGACGAGGGTCTACGAGCAGTACTTC. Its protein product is CASSPRTRVYEQYF.

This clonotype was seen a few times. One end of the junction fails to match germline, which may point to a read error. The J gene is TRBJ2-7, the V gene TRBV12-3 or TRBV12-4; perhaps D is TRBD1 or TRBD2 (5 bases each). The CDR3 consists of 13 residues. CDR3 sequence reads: CTSNSGPEGEQYF. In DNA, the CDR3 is TGTACCAGCAATTCGGGACCGGAAGGGGAGCAGTACTTC.

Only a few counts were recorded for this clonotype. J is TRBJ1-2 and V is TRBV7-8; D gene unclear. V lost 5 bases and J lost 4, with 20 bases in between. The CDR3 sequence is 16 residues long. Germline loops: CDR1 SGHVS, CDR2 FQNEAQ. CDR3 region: CASSPNGPGISYGYTF. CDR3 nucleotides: TGTGCCAGCAGCCCGAACGGCCCGGGGATTAGCTATGGCTACACCTTC.

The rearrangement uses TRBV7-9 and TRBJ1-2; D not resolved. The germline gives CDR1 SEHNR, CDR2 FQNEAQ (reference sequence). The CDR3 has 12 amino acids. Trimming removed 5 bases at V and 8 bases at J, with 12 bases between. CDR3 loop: CASSQARVGYTF. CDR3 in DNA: TGTGCCAGCAGCCAAGCCCGCGTCGGCTACACCTTC.